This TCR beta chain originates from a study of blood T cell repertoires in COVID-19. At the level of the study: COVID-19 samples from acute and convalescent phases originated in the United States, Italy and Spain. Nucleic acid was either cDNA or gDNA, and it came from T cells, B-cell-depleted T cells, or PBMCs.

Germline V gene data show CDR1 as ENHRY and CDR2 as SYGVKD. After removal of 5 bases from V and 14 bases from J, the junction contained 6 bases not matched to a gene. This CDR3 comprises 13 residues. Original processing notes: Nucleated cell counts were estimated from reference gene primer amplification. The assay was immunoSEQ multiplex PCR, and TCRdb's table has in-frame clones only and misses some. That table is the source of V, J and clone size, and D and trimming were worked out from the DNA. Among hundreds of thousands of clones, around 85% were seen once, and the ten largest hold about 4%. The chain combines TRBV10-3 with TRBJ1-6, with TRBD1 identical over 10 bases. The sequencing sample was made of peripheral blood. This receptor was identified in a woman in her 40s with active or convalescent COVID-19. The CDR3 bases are TGTGCCATCAGTCTGGGGGACAGGGGAGCCCTCCACTTT. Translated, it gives CAISLGDRGALHF.